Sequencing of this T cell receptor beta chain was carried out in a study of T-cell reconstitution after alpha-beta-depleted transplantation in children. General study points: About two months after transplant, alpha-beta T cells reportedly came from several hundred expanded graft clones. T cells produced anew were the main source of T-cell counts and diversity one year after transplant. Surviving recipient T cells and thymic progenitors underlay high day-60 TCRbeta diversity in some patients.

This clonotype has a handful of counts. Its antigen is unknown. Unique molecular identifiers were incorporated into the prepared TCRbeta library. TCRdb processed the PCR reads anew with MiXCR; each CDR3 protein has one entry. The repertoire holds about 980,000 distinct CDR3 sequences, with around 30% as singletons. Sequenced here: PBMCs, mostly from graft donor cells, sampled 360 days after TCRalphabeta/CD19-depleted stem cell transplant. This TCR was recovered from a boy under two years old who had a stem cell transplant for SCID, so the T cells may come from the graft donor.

CDR3 DNA sequence: TGTGCCAGCAGCCTAGGGGCAGGGTCGGGAAAACTGTTTTTT. The encoded protein is CASSLGAGSGKLFF. The chain links TRBV7-2 to TRBJ1-4, with a weak D call TRBD1 (5 bases). This CDR3 has 14 amino acids. Germline-derived CDR1 and CDR2 are SGHTA and FQGNSA. V was clipped by 5 bases and J by 10 bases, with 17 bases between them. Drawing the rest from reference TRBV7-2 and TRBJ1-4, the complete variable domain is GAGVSQSPSNKVTEKGKDVELRCDPISGHTALYWYRQSLGQGLEFLIYFQGNSAPDKSGLPSDRFSAERTGGSVSTLTIQRTQQEDSAVYLCASSLGAGSGKLFFGSGTQLSVL.